A selection of T cell receptor beta chains follows, all from one sample in a study of blood T cell repertoires in COVID-19. Method: immunoSEQ multiplex PCR; TCRdb's copy keeps in-frame clones and lacks some. The data contain roughly 100,000 clones, approximately 84% of them singletons. Sequences were obtained from peripheral blood. These TCRs come from a man aged 60-69 years with acute or convalescent COVID-19. CDR3s include the opening cysteine and the closing phenylalanine or tryptophan. Fields, in order: D gene, clone size, J gene, V gene, CDR3 protein, CDR3 DNA. D genes are given only for firm matches. Clone size, where shown, is once, few, many, or a class for clones that have expanded.

>TRBD1|-|TRBJ1-3|TRBV7-9
CASSLGQGADGNTIYF
TGTGCCAGCAGCTTGGGTCAGGGGGCTGATGGAAACACCATATATTTT
>TRBD2|-|TRBJ2-1|TRBV9
CASSVAGGSEQFF
TGTGCCAGCAGCGTAGCTGGCGGGAGTGAGCAGTTCTTC
>TRBD2|-|TRBJ2-5|TRBV5-4
CASIRTPGGAEETQYF
TGTGCCAGTATTCGGACACCGGGGGGGGCGGAAGAGACCCAGTACTTC
>-|-|TRBJ2-5|TRBV19
CATRPRSGETQYF
TGTGCCACCCGGCCCCGGAGTGGAGAGACCCAGTACTTC
>TRBD2|few|TRBJ2-1|TRBV5-8
CASSWGLAGGEEQFF
TGTGCCAGCAGCTGGGGACTAGCGGGAGGAGAAGAGCAGTTCTTC
>-|-|TRBJ1-1|TRBV6-5
CASRPTGIPTEAFF
TGTGCCAGCAGACCAACAGGGATCCCCACTGAAGCTTTCTTT
>TRBD1|once|TRBJ2-2|TRBV20-1
CSASRPTGGGVLAGELFF
TGCAGTGCTAGTCGCCCGACAGGGGGCGGAGTACTCGCCGGGGAGCTGTTTTTT
>-|-|TRBJ2-1|TRBV6-5
CASSYSAENEQFF
TGTGCCAGCAGTTACTCGGCTGAAAATGAGCAGTTCTTC
>-|-|TRBJ2-1|TRBV6-2/TRBV6-3
CASSDEGTRNEQFF
TGTGCCAGCAGTGACGAAGGGACAAGGAATGAGCAGTTCTTC
>-|-|TRBJ2-5|TRBV12-5
CASGLVPGGGETQYF
TGTGCTAGTGGTTTGGTACCGGGGGGCGGGGAGACCCAGTACTTC
>-|-|TRBJ1-2|TRBV27
CASSPGNYGYTF
TGTGCCAGCAGTCCCGGTAACTATGGCTACACCTTC
>-|-|TRBJ1-3|TRBV19
CASSMGGGMRTIYF
TGTGCCAGTAGTATGGGGGGAGGCATGCGGACCATATATTTT
>-|-|TRBJ1-1|TRBV6-5
CASLEPGKGTEAFF
TGTGCCAGCCTAGAGCCGGGGAAGGGCACTGAAGCTTTCTTT
>-|-|TRBJ2-3|TRBV11-2
CASRPPGVQANTQYF
TGTGCCAGCCGCCCTCCGGGGGTCCAAGCAAATACGCAGTATTTT
>-|-|TRBJ2-3|TRBV29-1
CSVGLASSTDTQYF
TGCAGCGTGGGTCTAGCGTCTAGCACAGATACGCAGTATTTT
>-|-|TRBJ1-4|TRBV5-6
CASSFSLRETNEKLFF
TGTGCCAGCAGCTTTTCGTTACGGGAGACTAATGAAAAACTGTTTTTT
>TRBD2|-|TRBJ2-5|TRBV19
CASSIELAGDETQYF
TGTGCCAGTAGTATAGAACTAGCGGGAGACGAGACCCAGTACTTC
>-|-|TRBJ1-3|TRBV7-9
CASSLGGSLDRNTIYF
TGTGCCAGCAGCTTAGGAGGCAGCTTAGACCGAAACACCATATATTTT
>TRBD2|-|TRBJ2-2|TRBV5-1
CASSGGGREKDGELFF
TGCGCCAGCAGCGGCGGTGGGCGGGAGAAGGACGGGGAGCTGTTTTTT
>TRBD2|-|TRBJ2-1|TRBV6-5
CASSYSPGLAGVEQFF
TGTGCCAGCAGTTACTCGCCGGGACTAGCGGGAGTTGAGCAGTTCTTC
>TRBD2|-|TRBJ2-1|TRBV5-1
CASSLASSGRLGEQFF
TGCGCCAGCAGCTTGGCCTCTAGCGGGAGGTTAGGTGAGCAGTTCTTC
>-|-|TRBJ1-6|TRBV5-5
CASSWRQEGNSPLHF
TGTGCCAGCAGCTGGCGGCAGGAGGGGAATTCACCCCTCCACTTT
>TRBD1|-|TRBJ2-5|TRBV29-1
CSFTGAETQYF
TGCAGCTTCACAGGGGCAGAGACCCAGTACTTC
>TRBD2|-|TRBJ2-1|TRBV28
CASSVSGSSYNEQFF
TGTGCCAGCAGTGTTAGCGGGAGTTCCTACAATGAGCAGTTCTTC
>TRBD2|-|TRBJ2-3|TRBV18
CASSPVMTSGVTDTQYF
TGTGCCAGCTCACCAGTAATGACTAGCGGGGTCACAGATACGCAGTATTTT
>TRBD2|-|TRBJ2-5|TRBV7-3
CASSLRASGRARETQYF
TGTGCCAGCAGCTTAAGGGCTAGCGGGAGGGCCCGGGAGACCCAGTACTTC
>-|-|TRBJ1-6|TRBV6-5
CASLQLRDSPLHF
TGTGCCAGCTTGCAACTCAGGGATTCACCCCTCCACTTT
>-|once|TRBJ1-4|TRBV18
CASSPDILNEKLFF
TGTGCCAGCTCACCAGACATTCTCAATGAAAAACTGTTTTTT
>TRBD1|-|TRBJ1-1|TRBV10-1
CASRRDRGDTEAFF
TGCGCCAGCAGGCGGGACAGGGGGGACACTGAAGCTTTCTTT
>TRBD1|few|TRBJ1-2|TRBV2
CASSVTGRSKGYTF
TGTGCCAGCAGCGTGACAGGGCGGAGTAAGGGCTACACCTTC
>-|-|TRBJ1-2|TRBV6-5
CASSYSEDYYGYTF
TGTGCCAGCAGTTACTCAGAGGACTATTATGGCTACACCTTC